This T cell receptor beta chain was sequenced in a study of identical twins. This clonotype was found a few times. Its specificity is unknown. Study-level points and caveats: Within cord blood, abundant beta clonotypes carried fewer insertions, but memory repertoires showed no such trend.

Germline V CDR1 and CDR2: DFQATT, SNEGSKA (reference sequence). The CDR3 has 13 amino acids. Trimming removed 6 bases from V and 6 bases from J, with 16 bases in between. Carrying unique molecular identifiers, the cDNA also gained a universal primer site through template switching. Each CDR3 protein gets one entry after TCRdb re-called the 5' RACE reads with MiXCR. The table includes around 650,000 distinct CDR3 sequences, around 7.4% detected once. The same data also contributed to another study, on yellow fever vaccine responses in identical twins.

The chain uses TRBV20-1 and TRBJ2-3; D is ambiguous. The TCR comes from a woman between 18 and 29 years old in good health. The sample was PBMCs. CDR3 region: CSAEDPMWDTQYF. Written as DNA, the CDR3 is TGCAGTGCAGAGGACCCGATGTGGGATACGCAGTATTTT.